This T cell receptor beta chain appears in the sequencing data of a study of early T cells in non-severe SARS-CoV-2 infection. One entry per CDR3 protein results from TCRdb running MiXCR on the 5' RACE reads. The sample carries fewer than 35,000 distinct CDR3 sequences, around 5.8% recorded once. The CDR3 spans 11 residues. Germline V lookup: CDR1 MNHNY, CDR2 SVGAGI (reference sequence). V was shortened by 0 bases and J by 9 bases, with 3 bases between the two germline ends. This clonotype appeared many times. V usage is TRBV6-6 and J usage is TRBJ2-1; D ambiguous. The sample taken for sequencing was whole blood. The clonotype comes from an adult who was a healthcare worker with PCR-confirmed SARS-CoV-2 infection or an uninfected control (not recorded which). The CDR3: CASSYSIEQFF. DNA of the CDR3: TGTGCCAGCAGTTACTCGATTGAGCAGTTCTTC.